Below are 27 T cell receptor beta chains sequenced from a single sample in a study of shared clonotypes between healthy human individuals. TCRdb's table, derived via immunoSEQ multiplex PCR, lists solely in-frame clones and lacks some. Among around 690,000 clones listed, about 90% were seen once. The sequenced sample was memory CD8+ T cells from PBMCs. Specified subset: CD45RO+ cells pooled with CCR7-negative TemRA cells. Source of these receptors: a man younger than 35 in good health. Some clones in this sample may be carry-over from other donors' samples.

The chain uses TRBV19 and TRBJ1-5; TRBD1 is a possible D gene (5 bases). Deletions cut 6 bases from V and 3 bases from J, with 21 bases between. Germline V gene sequence: CDR1 LNHDA, CDR2 SQIVND (reference sequence). The CDR3 length is 17 residues. The CDR3 loop is CASSTRDRSYINQPQHF. The CDR3 DNA reads as TGTGCCAGTAGCACCAGGGACCGATCCTATATCAATCAGCCCCAGCATTTT.

V gene TRBV7-3 combines with J gene TRBJ2-3; D remains unclear. Germline V gives CDR1 SGHTA, CDR2 FQGTGA. The CDR3 runs 14 residues. The V end lost 3 bases, the J end lost 3 bases, and 10 bases lay between the germline ends. CDR3 loop: CASSFGPRTDTQYF. The CDR3 DNA follows: TGTGCCAGCAGCTTCGGGCCGAGGACAGATACGCAGTATTTT.

This chain uses TRBV27 with TRBJ2-3; 7 bases are a match to TRBD2. J lost 6 bases, V lost 3 bases, and 9 bases had no gene match. This CDR3 is built from 15 residues. The germline V gene encodes CDR1 MNHEY and CDR2 SMNVEV (reference sequence). The CDR3 loop reads CASSFLTGGLDTQYF. CDR3 in DNA: TGTGCCAGCAGTTTCTTGACGGGGGGATTGGATACGCAGTATTTT.

The V and J genes are TRBV14 and TRBJ2-3; D is unresolved. V gave up 0 bases and J gave up 3 bases, with 13 bases separating them. This CDR3 has 16 amino acids. Germline-derived CDR1 and CDR2 are SGHDN and FVKESK. The CDR3 sequence: CASSQERLALTDTQYF. Here the CDR3 DNA reads TGTGCCAGCAGCCAAGAGCGTTTGGCGCTAACAGATACGCAGTATTTT.

The count of this clone is one. Other DNA sequences in this sample translate to the same CDR3. The gene calls are TRBV5-6 and TRBJ2-7; D perhaps matches TRBD2 (5 bases). The germline gives CDR1 SGHDT, CDR2 YYEEEE. The CDR3 has 15 amino acids. Trimming stripped 0 bases from V and 1 base from J, with 11 bases between. CDR3 bases: TGTGCCAGCAGCTTGGGGGGAGCCCGTTCCTACGAGCAGTACTTC. This gives the protein CASSLGGARSYEQYF.

The rearrangement links TRBV7-9 to TRBJ1-4; possibly TRBD1 for D (5 bases). Trimming took 5 bases from V and 2 from J, leaving 9 bases between them. There are 14 residues in the CDR3. CDR1 and CDR2 (germline): SEHNR, FQNEAQ (reference sequence). CDR3: CASSTGPTNEKLFF. The CDR3 DNA is TGTGCCAGCAGCACAGGACCGACTAATGAAAAACTGTTTTTT.

The chain carries TRBV25-1 and TRBJ1-6, with D maybe TRBD1 (6 bases). Per germline, CDR1 MGHDK and CDR2 SYGVNS. Trimming cost V 6 bases and J 15 bases, with 18 bases left between them. The CDR3 has 13 residues. The CDR3 protein is CASRMTGGAGLHF. The CDR3 nucleotides read TGTGCCAGCAGGATGACCGGGGGGGCCGGCCTCCACTTT.

This chain connects TRBV5-6 to TRBJ2-1; D perhaps matches TRBD1 (5 bases). The V gene's germline CDR1 is SGHDT and CDR2 YYEEEE. The CDR3 runs 16 residues. V lost 3 bases and J lost 0, with 13 bases in between. The CDR3 sequence is CASSSDTLSSYNEQFF. CDR3 nucleotide sequence: TGTGCCAGCAGCTCGGACACCCTGAGCTCCTACAATGAGCAGTTCTTC.

The CDR3 DNA is TGCGCCAGCAGCCAAGGCCCCGGGGAGGGGAACGAGCAGTACTTC. Its translation: CASSQGPGEGNEQYF. The chain has TRBV4-1 and TRBJ2-7; TRBD2 agrees at 7 bases. With V trimmed by 1 base and J by 5 bases, 8 bases remained unmatched. This CDR3 has 15 residues. The germline CDR1 and CDR2 sequences are MGHRA and YSYEKL.

This clone has a single count. This sequence joins TRBV5-1 and TRBJ2-6; 10 nucleotides agree with TRBD1. The CDR3 totals 16 residues. Trimming cost V 4 bases and J 3 bases; bases outside gene matches: 4. CDR1 and CDR2 (germline): SGHRS, YFSETQ. CDR3 region: CASSDRGLGGANVLTF. Here the CDR3 DNA reads TGCGCCAGCAGCGACAGGGGGCTAGGTGGGGCCAACGTCCTGACTTTC.

J is TRBJ1-2 and V is TRBV25-1, with 10 bases that match TRBD1. Germline V gene sequence: CDR1 MGHDK, CDR2 SYGVNS. The CDR3 is 16 residues long. V dropped 4 bases and J dropped 2; count of bases not matched to a gene: 7. This CDR3 is CASSGLRDRGNYGYTF. The CDR3 DNA is TGTGCCAGCAGTGGCCTCCGGGACAGGGGAAACTATGGCTACACCTTC.

With regard to this clone: Other DNA sequences from this sample encode an identical CDR3 as well. The V call is TRBV7-9, the J call TRBJ1-2, with unresolved D. V lost 5 bases and J 0 bases, leaving 4 bases between the germline ends. The germline gives CDR1 SEHNR, CDR2 FQNEAQ (reference sequence). This CDR3 has 12 amino acids. The CDR3 coding sequence is TGTGCCAGCAGCCTCGCTAACTATGGCTACACCTTC. Translating gives CASSLANYGYTF.

The J gene is TRBJ2-7, the V gene TRBV27; TRBD1 is a possible D gene (5 bases). Germline CDR1 and CDR2: MNHEY and SMNVEV (reference sequence). CDR3 length: 12 amino acids. The V gene lost 3 bases and the J gene lost 7 bases, with 10 bases spanning the gap. CDR3 sequence reads: CASSFGSGEQYF. In nucleotides, the CDR3 is TGTGCCAGCAGTTTCGGATCAGGGGAGCAGTACTTC.

This clone has more than one count but fewer than ten. The sample contains more than one DNA sequence encoding this CDR3. The chain is built from TRBV9 and TRBJ1-1; unclear D gene. V was pared by 0 bases and J by 5 bases, with 8 bases between. Germline V gene data show CDR1 as SGDLS and CDR2 as YYNGEE. The CDR3 is made up of 13 amino acids. CDR3 residues: CASSVGGETEAFF. As DNA, the CDR3 is TGTGCCAGCAGCGTAGGTGGGGAAACTGAAGCTTTCTTT. The whole variable domain, remainder taken from reference TRBV9 and TRBJ1-1, is DSGVTQTPKHLITATGQRVTLRCSPRSGDLSVYWYQQSLDQGLQFLIQYYNGEERAKGNILERFSAQQFPDLHSELNLSSLELGDSALYFCASSVGGETEAFFGQGTRLTVV.

V and J are TRBV11-2 and TRBJ2-3, with D unresolved. The CDR3 totals 15 residues. Trimming took off 2 bases at V and 2 bases at J, with 11 bases between the two ends. Germline CDR1 SGHAT, CDR2 FQNNGV. CDR3 DNA: TGTGCCAGCAGCTTACGGCGAGACCACACAGATACGCAGTATTTT. Translation gives CASSLRRDHTDTQYF.

The chain has TRBV5-6 and TRBJ2-7; 8 positions agree with TRBD1. V was pared by 3 bases and J by 3 bases, with 8 bases of the junction left unmatched. This CDR3 has 15 amino acids. CDR1 and CDR2 (germline): SGHDT, YYEEEE. In nucleotides, the CDR3 is TGTGCCAGCAGCTCTCTATGGACAGGGAACTACGAGCAGTACTTC. This gives the protein CASSSLWTGNYEQYF.

This clone has only one observation. The V gene is TRBV9, the J gene TRBJ1-4, with D perhaps TRBD1 (6 bases). The germline V gene has CDR1 SGDLS and CDR2 YYNGEE. The CDR3 loop spans 13 amino acids. V dropped 7 bases and J dropped 8 bases, with 15 bases sitting between them. CDR3 sequence (DNA): TGTGCCAGCGGAAAGGACAGCGAAGAAAAACTGTTTTTT. This gives the protein CASGKDSEEKLFF.

Here the CDR3 reads CSVADGSNQPQHF. In DNA form, the CDR3 reads TGCAGCGTTGCGGACGGGAGCAATCAGCCCCAGCATTTT. V is TRBV29-1 and J is TRBJ1-5; D is undetermined. This CDR3 contains 13 residues. From germline, CDR1 is SQVTM and CDR2 ANQGSEA. With 4 bases removed from V and 1 base from J, the gap between germline ends came to 8 bases.

As for this clone: Other DNA variants within this sample encode the same CDR3. The rearrangement joins TRBV27 to TRBJ2-7; D is uncertain. With 1 base removed from V and 5 bases from J, the gap between germline ends came to 9 bases. The CDR3 runs 13 residues. Germline CDR1 is MNHEY and CDR2 is SMNVEV (reference sequence). The CDR3 protein is CASSLLGSHEQYF. CDR3 DNA sequence: TGTGCCAGCAGTTTATTGGGGTCCCACGAGCAGTACTTC.

This chain uses TRBV27 with TRBJ2-7, with 8 bases identical to TRBD1. Trimming cost V 5 bases and J 2 bases; bases outside gene matches: 11. Germline loops: CDR1 MNHEY, CDR2 SMNVEV (reference sequence). The CDR3 contains 16 residues. The CDR3 protein is CASSGRRQGIPYEQYF. As DNA, the CDR3 is TGTGCCAGCAGTGGCCGGAGACAGGGGATCCCCTACGAGCAGTACTTC.

The CDR3 DNA is TGCGCCAGCAGCCAAGAAGGGTACCCGGGGGAGGGGGCGGCAGATACGCAGTATTTT. Amino acid sequence: CASSQEGYPGEGAADTQYF. The genes are TRBV4-1 and TRBJ2-3; D tentatively reads TRBD1 or TRBD2 (7 bases each). The CDR3 runs 19 residues. The V gene lost 0 bases and the J gene lost 4 bases, with 23 bases spanning the gap. Germline values: CDR1 MGHRA, CDR2 YSYEKL.

This clone appeared a single time. This same CDR3 is encoded by further DNA sequences in the sample. The chain links TRBV27 to TRBJ2-2, with D hard to call. V lost 3 bases to trimming and J lost 0 bases, with 8 bases between them. The CDR3 extends over 15 amino acids. Germline CDR1 MNHEY, CDR2 SMNVEV (reference sequence). CDR3 coding DNA: TGTGCCAGCAGTTTGTCAGGTGCGAACACCGGGGAGCTGTTTTTT. It translates to CASSLSGANTGELFF.

The chain combines TRBV2 with TRBJ2-5; TRBD1 is a possible D gene (6 bases). This CDR3 is 19 amino acids long. V shed 7 bases and J shed 5 bases, with 32 bases lying between them. Germline CDR1 and CDR2: SNHLY and FYNNEI. The CDR3 DNA follows: TGTGCCAGCATCGCCCCCCCCGAGAACCGGGACAAAGATAGGGAGACCCAGTACTTC. Translated, it gives CASIAPPENRDKDRETQYF.

The chain carries TRBV9 and TRBJ2-5; TRBD1 matches at 10 bases. The CDR3 runs 17 residues. Trimming took 0 bases from V and 7 from J; bases not matched to a gene: 12. In germline, CDR1 is SGDLS, CDR2 YYNGEE. CDR3 sequence reads: CASSVAPETGGAGTQYF. CDR3 DNA sequence: TGTGCCAGCAGCGTAGCACCCGAGACAGGGGGCGCGGGGACCCAGTACTTC.

The chain recombines TRBV29-1 with TRBJ1-2, with D unclear. V lost 0 bases and J 4 bases, leaving 6 bases between the germline ends. Per germline, CDR1 SQVTM and CDR2 ANQGSEA. The CDR3 length is 12 residues. The CDR3 spells CSVEEQLYGYTF. The CDR3 nucleotides read TGCAGCGTTGAAGAACAGCTCTATGGCTACACCTTC.

V is TRBV6-5 and J is TRBJ1-4; D gene ambiguous. V lost 7 bases and J 6 bases, leaving 12 bases between the germline ends. The germline V gene has CDR1 MNHEY and CDR2 SVGAGI. This CDR3 region has 13 residues. CDR3 DNA sequence: TGTGCCAGCACTCCTGAACGGGATGAAAAACTGTTTTTT. This encodes CASTPERDEKLFF.

The J gene is TRBJ1-4, the V gene TRBV6-5; D not resolved. The CDR3 consists of 15 residues. V lost 5 bases and J lost 8, with 18 bases in between. Germline values: CDR1 MNHEY, CDR2 SVGAGI. This CDR3 is CASSNPLEAEEKLFF. CDR3 sequence (DNA): TGTGCCAGCAGTAACCCCCTGGAGGCGGAGGAAAAACTGTTTTTT.